The 30 T cell receptor beta chains below come from one sample, sequenced in a study of blood T cells in healthy people across ages. Together with a sample-barcoded 5' primer, a J-beta primer mix was included in a second PCR lasting about 7 to 11 cycles. TCRdb redid the calling of the 5' RACE reads with MiXCR, one entry per CDR3 protein. The sample lists over 600,000 distinct CDR3 sequences, roughly 50% occurring once. Sequencing was done on a sample of blood. These receptor sequences come from a man aged 35 to 55 in good health.

This chain connects TRBV7-2 to TRBJ2-5, with 8 bases matching TRBD2. Trimming removed 5 bases from V and 2 bases from J; junction bases left unmatched: 7. This CDR3 region has 15 residues. The germline V gene encodes CDR1 SGHTA and CDR2 FQGNSA. CDR3 sequence: CASSPRGGHQETQYF. The CDR3 bases are TGTGCCAGCAGCCCACGGGGGGGCCATCAAGAGACCCAGTACTTC.

About this clonotype itself: A junction boundary mismatches the germline segment, possibly from a read error. This chain joins TRBV12-3 or TRBV12-4 and TRBJ1-4; 7 bases align to TRBD1. The CDR3 has 14 amino acids. This CDR3 reads CASSLRQGDEKLFF. The CDR3 bases are TGTGCCAGCAGTCTCCGACAGGGAGACGAAAAGCTGTTTTTT.

This rearrangement joins TRBV21-1 to TRBJ2-7; the listed D gene, TRBD2, was not tested against the DNA. TRBV21-1 is an annotated pseudogene. This CDR3 has 14 amino acids. The CDR3 sequence is CASSTSGGGYEQYF. CDR3 DNA: TGTGCCAGCAGTACCAGCGGGGGGGGCTACGAGCAGTACTTC.

The genes are TRBV29-1 and TRBJ1-2; D uncertain. The germline CDR1 and CDR2 sequences are SQVTM and ANQGSEA. CDR3 length equals 11 residues. V lost 0 bases and J lost 5, with 4 bases in between. The CDR3 DNA is TGCAGCGTTGAAGATCTTTATGGCTACACCTTC. It specifies CSVEDLYGYTF.

This clonotype has more than one count but fewer than ten. CDR3 coding DNA: TGTGCCAGCAGCGACGCAGGGGTAAGCTCCTACGAGCAGTACTTC. It specifies CASSDAGVSSYEQYF. The chain recombines TRBV7-9 with TRBJ2-7; TRBD1 might be the D (6 bases). From germline, CDR1 is SEHNR and CDR2 FQNEAQ (reference sequence). The CDR3 is 15 amino acids. V was clipped by 5 bases and J by 0 bases, with 14 bases between them.

This clonotype was observed a few times. The chain combines TRBV12-3 or TRBV12-4 with TRBJ1-1; the D is unclear. V lost 5 bases, J lost 5 bases, and 15 bases lay in between. The CDR3 has 14 amino acids. This chain's CDR3 is CASSPHGGTTEAFF. CDR3 bases: TGTGCCAGCAGTCCACACGGAGGTACAACTGAAGCTTTCTTT.

The chain is built from TRBV4-2 and TRBJ1-2; D perhaps matches TRBD1 (5 bases). Germline V gene data show CDR1 as LGHNA and CDR2 as YNFKEQ. This CDR3 region has 13 residues. V was trimmed by 2 bases and J by 3 bases, leaving 7 bases between them. The DNA of the CDR3 is TGTGCCAGCAGCCAAAAACAGGACTATGGCTACACCTTC. Translation: CASSQKQDYGYTF.

This clonotype was seen a few times. The rearrangement joins TRBV15 to TRBJ2-4; D perhaps matches TRBD2 (5 bases). In germline, CDR1 is LNHNV, CDR2 YYDKDF (reference sequence). Trimming removed 0 bases from V and 1 base from J, with 10 bases in between. The CDR3 sequence is 16 residues long. The CDR3 coding sequence is TGTGCCACCAGCAGAGATGGGAGCAGGGCCAAAAACATTCAGTACTTC. This encodes CATSRDGSRAKNIQYF.

The count of this clonotype is one. The chain is built from TRBV5-1 and TRBJ2-3; D is possibly TRBD2 (6 bases). Germline loops: CDR1 SGHRS, CDR2 YFSETQ. The V end was cut by 4 bases, the J end by 5 bases, with 17 bases between. There are 15 residues in the CDR3. CDR3 coding DNA: TGCGCCAGCAGCCATGACCAGGTGGGGGGAGATACGCAGTATTTT. Translating gives CASSHDQVGGDTQYF.

CDR3 in amino acids: CASSPWGGTYEQYF. DNA for the CDR3: TGCGCCAGCAGCCCGTGGGGGGGGACCTACGAGCAGTACTTC. The rearrangement joins TRBV5-1 to TRBJ2-4, with 7 bases identical to TRBD2. The DNA end is more similar to TRBJ2-7, so the J call may be wrong. Germline V gives CDR1 SGHRS, CDR2 YFSETQ. CDR3 length equals 14 residues.

The V and J genes are TRBV5-1 and TRBJ2-1, with D perhaps matching TRBD1 (5 bases). Germline V lookup: CDR1 SGHRS, CDR2 YFSETQ. The V and J ends lost 1 base and 8 bases respectively, with 16 bases between them. The CDR3 extends over 15 amino acids. The CDR3 protein is CASSLRQGGVDEQFF. The CDR3 nucleotides read TGCGCCAGCAGCTTGCGCCAGGGTGGAGTCGATGAGCAGTTCTTC.

The chain couples TRBV29-1 to TRBJ2-7; 7 bases match TRBD1. The CDR3 is 11 amino acids. Germline trimming cut 6 bases from V and 7 bases from J; bases unmatched to any gene: 6. Germline V CDR1 and CDR2: SQVTM, ANQGSEA. This CDR3 reads CSVGQSREQYF. The CDR3 nucleotides are TGCAGCGTGGGACAGTCAAGGGAGCAGTACTTC.

This clonotype turned up a few times. An end of the junction differs from the germline gene, which may be a read error. This chain joins TRBV7-7 and TRBJ2-5; D gene uncertain. The germline V gene encodes CDR1 SSHAT and CDR2 FNYEAQ (reference sequence). The CDR3 loop spans 13 amino acids. The CDR3 loop reads CASSASLGKTQYF. DNA of the CDR3: TGTGCTAGCAGCGCGTCCCTTGGCAAGACCCAGTACTTC.

A single count supports this clonotype. The chain couples TRBV27 to TRBJ1-1; 7 bases match TRBD1. CDR1 is MNHEY, CDR2 SMNVEV, per germline (reference sequence). The CDR3 has 18 residues. Trimming cost V 6 bases and J 2 bases; bases outside gene matches: 18. The CDR3 region is CASRINRGRDLLNTEAFF. The CDR3 DNA reads as TGTGCCAGCAGGATTAACAGGGGAAGGGACCTTCTAAACACTGAAGCTTTCTTT.

This clonotype has only a few counts. The chain is built from TRBV20-1 and TRBJ2-7; D possibly corresponds to TRBD2 (5 bases). With 3 bases removed from V and 1 base from J, the gap between germline ends came to 22 bases. This CDR3 spans 17 amino acids. The germline V gene has CDR1 DFQATT and CDR2 SNEGSKA (reference sequence). CDR3 in amino acids: CSAREPPTGYESYEQYF. CDR3 DNA: TGCAGTGCTAGGGAACCACCCACGGGGTACGAATCCTACGAGCAGTACTTC.

The chain employs TRBV7-2 and TRBJ2-5, with 7 bases identical to TRBD2. V was pared by 3 bases and J by 5 bases, with 9 bases of the junction left unmatched. Germline CDR1 and CDR2: SGHTA and FQGNSA. The CDR3 length is 15 residues. The CDR3 region is CASSLGFREGETQYF. CDR3 in DNA: TGTGCCAGCAGCTTGGGTTTCAGGGAGGGGGAGACCCAGTACTTC.

V is TRBV3-1 and J is TRBJ1-2, with D uncertain. This CDR3 spans 13 amino acids. Per the germline V gene, CDR1 is LGHDT and CDR2 is YNNKEL (reference sequence). V lost 0 bases, J lost 4 bases, and 6 bases lay in between. CDR3 loop: CASSQDSAYGYTF. The DNA of the CDR3 is TGTGCCAGCAGCCAAGATTCGGCCTATGGCTACACCTTC.

This clonotype has just a few counts. The chain joins TRBV5-1 to TRBJ1-2; no reliable D call. Germline V gene data show CDR1 as SGHRS and CDR2 as YFSETQ. The V and J ends lost 0 bases and 1 base respectively, with 10 bases between them. CDR3 length: 15 residues. The CDR3 region is CASSLVSGNNYGYTF. CDR3 DNA: TGCGCCAGCAGCTTGGTGAGCGGAAATAACTATGGCTACACCTTC.

The table lists this clonotype with a few counts. The chain has TRBV7-2 and TRBJ2-7, with D unclear. The germline V gene has CDR1 SGHTA and CDR2 FQGNSA. The CDR3 is 14 residues long. Trimming stripped 3 bases from V and 5 bases from J, with 14 bases between. The CDR3 protein is CASSLIYQRDEQYF. The CDR3 DNA reads as TGTGCCAGCAGCTTGATCTACCAAAGGGACGAGCAGTACTTC.

The sample holds a few counts of this clonotype. The chain is built from TRBV7-2 and TRBJ2-3; no reliable D call. Trimming stripped 5 bases from V and 5 bases from J, with 14 bases between. Germline assignment: CDR1 SGHTA and CDR2 FQGNSA. The CDR3 is 14 amino acids. In DNA form, the CDR3 reads TGTGCCAGCAGCCCCTCGGTAGCCGGAGATACGCAGTATTTT. Protein: CASSPSVAGDTQYF.

The chain joins TRBV7-2 to TRBJ1-5; TRBD1 might be the D (5 bases). This CDR3 contains 17 residues. With 5 bases removed from V and 1 base from J, the gap between germline ends came to 18 bases. The V gene's germline CDR1 is SGHTA and CDR2 FQGNSA. The CDR3 DNA sequence: TGTGCCAGCAGCCTCAGGGCGGGCAGGGTGAGCAATCAGCCCCAGCATTTT. It codes for CASSLRAGRVSNQPQHF.

This chain connects TRBV30 to TRBJ1-1; D unresolved. CDR1 is GTSNPN, CDR2 SVGIG, per germline (reference sequence). The V end was cut by 5 bases, the J end by 4 bases, with 14 bases between. The CDR3 extends over 13 amino acids. CDR3 loop: CAWDRMAGTEAFF. DNA for the CDR3: TGTGCCTGGGACCGGATGGCGGGCACTGAAGCTTTCTTT.

The rearrangement links TRBV19 to TRBJ2-7; 7 positions agree with TRBD1. V lost 2 bases, J lost 4 bases, and 2 bases stayed unmatched. There are 13 residues in the CDR3. Per the germline V gene, CDR1 is LNHDA and CDR2 is SQIVND (reference sequence). In DNA, the CDR3 is TGTGCCAGTAGTATACAGGGACAGTACGAGCAGTACTTC. Translation: CASSIQGQYEQYF. Together with reference TRBV19 and TRBJ2-7, the CDR3 gives the full variable domain: DGGITQSPKYLFRKEGQNVTLSCEQNLNHDAMYWYRQDPGQGLRLIYYSQIVNDFQKGDIAEGYSVSREKKESFPLTVTSAQKNPTAFYLCASSIQGQYEQYFGPGTRLTVT.

This chain connects TRBV7-2 to TRBJ2-4; D perhaps matches TRBD2 (6 bases). The CDR3 loop spans 13 amino acids. CDR1 SGHTA and CDR2 FQGNSA come from the germline V gene. Trimming took 2 bases from V and 7 from J, leaving 9 bases between them. The CDR3 region has the DNA TGTGCCAGCAGCTTAAATGGGGGGAACATTCAGTACTTC. Protein product: CASSLNGGNIQYF.

This clonotype was recorded once. The chain recombines TRBV7-2 with TRBJ2-3; 9 bases agree with TRBD2. CDR3 length: 18 amino acids. After removal of 3 bases from V and 0 bases from J, the junction contained 10 bases not matched to a gene. CDR1 is SGHTA and CDR2 is FQGNSA in the germline V gene. The CDR3 bases are TGTGCCAGCAGCTTCTCGTGGCGGCGGGGGGGCAGCACAGATACGCAGTATTTT. Translating it yields CASSFSWRRGGSTDTQYF.

This clonotype was seen many times. V gene TRBV10-3 combines with J gene TRBJ1-2; 10 bases agree with TRBD1. Germline values: CDR1 ENHRY, CDR2 SYGVKD. J lost 8 bases, V lost 5 bases, and 5 bases had no gene match. The CDR3 is 13 amino acids. The CDR3 is CAISHGTGDGYTF. The DNA for the CDR3 is TGTGCCATCAGTCACGGGACAGGGGACGGCTACACCTTC.

The sample holds a few counts of this clonotype. The rearrangement links TRBV5-1 to TRBJ2-7; 7 nucleotides match TRBD1. The CDR3 is 15 residues long. With V trimmed by 0 bases and J by 3 bases, 6 bases remained unmatched. The germline CDR1 and CDR2 sequences are SGHRS and YFSETQ. Written as DNA, the CDR3 is TGCGCCAGCAGCTTGGGAGGGGACAGTCACTACGAGCAGTACTTC. This translates into CASSLGGDSHYEQYF. The full variable domain, completed using reference TRBV5-1 and TRBJ2-7, is KAGVTQTPRYLIKTRGQQVTLSCSPISGHRSVSWYQQTPGQGLQFLFEYFSETQRNKGNFPGRFSGRQFSNSRSEMNVSTLELGDSALYLCASSLGGDSHYEQYFGPGTRLTVT.

V and J are TRBV4-1 and TRBJ2-1, with 11 bases that match TRBD2. Trimming at V came to 7 bases and at J to 8 bases, leaving 13 bases not matched to a gene. The CDR3 totals 16 residues. Germline V gene lookup returns CDR1 MGHRA and CDR2 YSYEKL. The CDR3 here is CASTQTSGSIGYEQFF. CDR3 in DNA: TGCGCCAGCACACAAACTAGCGGGAGCATAGGCTATGAGCAGTTCTTC.

A remark on this clonotype: A much bigger clone sits one base away, suggesting this may be a read error. The CDR3 DNA is TGTGCCAGCAGTTACGGCGGGCAGCCTGTCCAGTACTTC. Translation: CASSYGGQPVQYF. The chain has TRBV6-2 or TRBV6-3 and TRBJ2-7; a weak D match, TRBD2 (5 bases). Trimming pared 2 bases from V and 10 bases from J, leaving 15 bases between. There are 13 residues in the CDR3. Germline V gene data show CDR1 as MNHEY and CDR2 as SVGEGT.

This clonotype was detected a few times. The chain has TRBV7-3 and TRBJ2-7; TRBD2 aligns across 8 bases. The end of the DNA fits TRBJ2-5 better, so the J call may be wrong. The CDR3 is made up of 14 amino acids. Germline loops: CDR1 SGHTA, CDR2 FQGTGA. The CDR3 loop is CASSLTNSGGTQYF. In DNA form, the CDR3 reads TGTGCCAGCAGCTTAACTAACAGCGGGGGGACCCAGTACTTC.